This entry features one T cell receptor (beta chain) sequence. The table came from immunoSEQ multiplex PCR; TCRdb's copy has only in-frame clones and leaves some out. The sample lists about 140,000 clones, around four fifths occurring once. The data stem from a study of blood T cell repertoires in COVID-19. Germline lookup yields CDR1 MNHNS and CDR2 SASEGT. V was trimmed by 3 bases and J by 7 bases, leaving 15 bases between them. This CDR3 comprises 14 residues. The clonotype was recovered from a woman in her forties or fifties with acute COVID-19. Sequencing was carried out using PBMCs or T cells enriched from blood (not recorded which). The rearrangement joins TRBV6-1 to TRBJ1-2; D may be TRBD1 (6 bases). The CDR3 nucleotides read TGTGCCAGCAGTGATCTGCCAGGGGTGTCTGGCTACACCTTC. The encoded protein is CASSDLPGVSGYTF.